This TCR beta chain was profiled in a study of chemoradiotherapy in HPV16-positive cancers. Study-level information: A couple of HPV16-positive patients' cells yielded candidate HPV-specific clones and common motifs. General study results and limits: For HPV16-positive patients, expanding HPV-responsive T cells associated with longer recurrence-free survival. Candidate HPV-specific clones and E7-related TCR motifs grew in tumor during treatment.

Turning to this clone: Its antigen is not known.

This CDR3 region has 13 residues. The germline CDR1 and CDR2 sequences are GTSNPN and SVGIG (reference sequence). V gave up 3 bases and J gave up 8 bases, with 11 bases separating them. Data came from immunoSEQ multiplex PCR; TCRdb stores just in-frame clones and leaves some out. The table includes 3,400 or so clones, less than 95% detected once. The gene calls are TRBV30 and TRBJ2-6; D is uncertain. The sample was tumor tissue, taken from a patient who underwent chemoradiotherapy. The clonotype comes from a human donor with HPV-associated anogenital cancer. CDR3 in amino acids: CAWRSSRTNVLTF. The CDR3 DNA reads as TGTGCCTGGAGATCCTCTCGGACCAACGTCCTGACTTTC.